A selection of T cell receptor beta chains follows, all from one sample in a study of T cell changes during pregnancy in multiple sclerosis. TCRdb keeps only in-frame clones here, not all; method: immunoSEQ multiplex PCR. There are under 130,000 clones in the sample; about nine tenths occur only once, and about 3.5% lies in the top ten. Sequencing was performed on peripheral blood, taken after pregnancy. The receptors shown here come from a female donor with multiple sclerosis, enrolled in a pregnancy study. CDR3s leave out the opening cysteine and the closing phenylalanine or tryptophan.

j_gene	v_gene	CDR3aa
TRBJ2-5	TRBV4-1	ASSQDRVAGETQY
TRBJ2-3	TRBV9	ASSVGASGGAPDTQY
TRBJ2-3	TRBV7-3	ASSTDRGSGTDTQY
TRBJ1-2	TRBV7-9	ASSPGTGGYGYT
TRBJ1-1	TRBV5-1	ASRRQGDTEAF
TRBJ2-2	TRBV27	ASREALNTGELF
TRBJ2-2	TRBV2	ASSDLHAAGTGELF
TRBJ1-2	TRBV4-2	ASSQDGDRDFYGYT
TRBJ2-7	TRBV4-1	ASSQESPLAGGTYEQY
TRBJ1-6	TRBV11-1	ASSTSGTVNSPLH
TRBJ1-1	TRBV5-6	ASSFGQATEAF
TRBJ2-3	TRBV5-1	ASSATTGTDTQY
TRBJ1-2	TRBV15	ATSRDAANYGYT
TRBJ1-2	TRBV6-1	ASSEAGYQGDGYT
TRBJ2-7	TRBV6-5	ASSYSGTGISYEQY
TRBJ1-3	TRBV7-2	ASSLRTGPSSGNTIY
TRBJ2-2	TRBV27	ASSSLGGGNTGELF
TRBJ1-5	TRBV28	ASSSGRSDQPQH
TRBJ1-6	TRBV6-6	ASRAYNSPLH
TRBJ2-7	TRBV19	ASSKGGQGSYEQY
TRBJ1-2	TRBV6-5	ASKGRDGYT
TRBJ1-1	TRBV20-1	SARTDEAF
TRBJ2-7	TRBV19	ASSILLRGTGTAYEQY
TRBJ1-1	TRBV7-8	ASAQGSPNTEAF
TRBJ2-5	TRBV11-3	ASSQGWESTEQETQY
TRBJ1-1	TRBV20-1	SLRGPTEAF
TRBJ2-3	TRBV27	ASSQVGQGITDTQY
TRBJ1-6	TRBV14	ASSQRTGGSSPLH
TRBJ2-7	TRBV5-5	ASSPRGVAGLREQY
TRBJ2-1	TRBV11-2	ASSPDRAQGGNEQF
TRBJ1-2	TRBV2	ASRLRVGYGYT
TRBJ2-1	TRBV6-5	ASSWTNYNEQF
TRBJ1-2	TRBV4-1	ASSLVGQGGTYGYT
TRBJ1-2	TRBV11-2	ASSLGTLVYGYT
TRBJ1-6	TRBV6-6	ASSDWTLDSPLH
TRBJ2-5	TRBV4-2	ASSRWTGEEETQY
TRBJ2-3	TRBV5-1	ASSLGSSVSTDTQY